These 18 T cell receptor beta chains share one sample of origin, sequenced in a study of blood T cell repertoires in COVID-19. Libraries were prepared by immunoSEQ multiplex PCR; TCRdb keeps only in-frame clonotypes and omits some of them. The sample consists of about 68,000 clones, about nine tenths of them appearing once. Sequenced input: peripheral blood. The receptors originated from a man aged 25-45 years with acute or convalescent COVID-19.

The rearrangement links TRBV27 to TRBJ2-7, with TRBD1 matching over 7 bases. Per germline, CDR1 MNHEY and CDR2 SMNVEV (reference sequence). V was pared by 5 bases and J by 4 bases, with 5 bases of the junction left unmatched. CDR3 length: 13 amino acids. CDR3 nucleotides: TGTGCCAGCAGTCTCACACAGGGGTACGAGCAGTACTTC. Protein product: CASSLTQGYEQYF.

The chain links TRBV4-3 to TRBJ2-1, with D possibly TRBD2 on 5 matching bases. The CDR3 length is 14 residues. Trimming took off 1 base at V and 8 bases at J, with 12 bases between the two ends. Germline values: CDR1 LGHNA, CDR2 YSLEER. DNA for the CDR3: TGCGCCAGCAGCCAAGGCGGAGGCTCGGATGAGCAGTTCTTC. It is translated as CASSQGGGSDEQFF.

The J gene is TRBJ2-7, the V gene TRBV9; 9 nucleotides agree with TRBD1. There are 15 residues in the CDR3. Trimming took 3 bases from V and 4 from J; bases not matched to a gene: 8. Germline-derived CDR1 and CDR2 are SGDLS and YYNGEE. CDR3 DNA sequence: TGTGCCAGCAGCGCGGGGACAGGGCCTAGGTACGAGCAGTACTTC. Its translation: CASSAGTGPRYEQYF.

This rearrangement joins TRBV28 to TRBJ1-3; perhaps TRBD1 as D (5 bases). Looked up from germline, CDR1 is MDHEN and CDR2 is SYDVKM. The germline V and J ends were trimmed by 4 bases and 8 bases, with 18 bases remaining between them. The CDR3 has 15 residues. This CDR3 reads CASSSPGGGGDTIYF. The CDR3 region has the DNA TGTGCCAGCAGTTCCCCTGGGGGGGGAGGAGACACCATATATTTT.

J is TRBJ2-1 and V is TRBV30; 7 bases are a match to TRBD2. The CDR3 has 15 amino acids. The V gene's germline CDR1 is GTSNPN and CDR2 SVGIG (reference sequence). The V gene end was trimmed by 2 bases and the J gene end by 9 bases; junction bases not matched to a gene: 13. CDR3 DNA sequence: TGTGCCTGGAGTCCCCCGGGACTACTAATCGGTGAGCAGTTCTTC. This codes for CAWSPPGLLIGEQFF.

V and J are TRBV5-1 and TRBJ2-5, with TRBD2 matching 12 bases. V shed 5 bases and J 4 bases; nucleotides not matched to a gene: 6. The CDR3 consists of 15 residues. Germline V gene sequence: CDR1 SGHRS, CDR2 YFSETQ. CDR3 sequence reads: CASRELAGGPETQYF. CDR3 coding DNA: TGCGCCAGCAGGGAGCTAGCGGGAGGGCCAGAGACCCAGTACTTC.

CDR3 loop: CASSASGSRYEQYF. CDR3 DNA: TGTGCCAGCAGCGCTAGCGGGAGTAGGTACGAGCAGTACTTC. This chain joins TRBV13 and TRBJ2-7, with TRBD2 identical over 10 bases. The CDR3 spans 14 residues. V gave up 5 bases and J gave up 4 bases; unmatched junction bases: 5. Germline-derived CDR1 and CDR2 are PRHDT and FYEKMQ (reference sequence).

Written as DNA, the CDR3 is TGTGCCAGCAGCTTCCATTCCTACGAGCAGTACTTC. It translates to CASSFHSYEQYF. J is TRBJ2-7 and V is TRBV5-6; no clear D gene. There are 12 residues in the CDR3. From germline, CDR1 is SGHDT and CDR2 YYEEEE. V was shortened by 2 bases and J by 1 base, with 4 bases between the two germline ends. The variable domain in full, with the rest retrieved from reference TRBV5-6 and TRBJ2-7, is DAGVTQSPTHLIKTRGQQVTLRCSPKSGHDTVSWYQQALGQGPQFIFQYYEEEERQRGNFPDRFSGHQFPNYSSELNVNALLLGDSALYLCASSFHSYEQYFGPGTRLTVT.

In its sample, this clone was seen once. This rearrangement joins TRBV10-3 to TRBJ2-3; 9 bases line up with TRBD2. Losses at the gene ends were 0 bases for V and 4 bases for J; bases not matched to a gene: 8. This CDR3 comprises 17 residues. Germline CDR1 and CDR2: ENHRY and SYGVKD. CDR3 residues: CAISESQLAGRPDTQYF. In DNA, the CDR3 is TGTGCCATCAGTGAGTCCCAACTAGCGGGTCGCCCAGATACGCAGTATTTT.

The rearrangement uses TRBV27 and TRBJ1-6, with D tentatively TRBD1 (6 bases). The CDR3 covers 14 residues. CDR1 is MNHEY, CDR2 SMNVEV, per germline (reference sequence). V lost 6 bases and J 10 bases, leaving 16 bases between the germline ends. CDR3 bases: TGTGCCAGCAGCCCCGGGGGGGGCGGATCACCCCTCCACTTT. This translates into CASSPGGGGSPLHF.

The V and J genes are TRBV18 and TRBJ1-5; TRBD1 matches 11 bases. V gave up 4 bases and J gave up 2 bases; unmatched junction bases: 4. This CDR3 has 16 amino acids. Germline V gives CDR1 KGHSH, CDR2 LQKENI. CDR3 region: CASSRTGGERNQPQHF. In DNA, the CDR3 is TGTGCCAGCTCACGGACAGGGGGCGAACGCAATCAGCCCCAGCATTTT.

This chain links TRBV7-8 with TRBJ2-1; a possible D gene is TRBD2 (6 bases). This CDR3 spans 14 amino acids. Germline V gives CDR1 SGHVS, CDR2 FQNEAQ. V lost 2 bases and J lost 9, with 14 bases in between. CDR3 DNA: TGTGCCAGCAGCTTAAGGAGACTAGTTAGTGAGCAGTTCTTC. As protein: CASSLRRLVSEQFF.

This clone was counted only a few times. The V call is TRBV30, the J call TRBJ2-2; D gene uncertain. V was trimmed by 7 bases and J by 6 bases, leaving 21 bases between them. The CDR3 extends over 15 amino acids. Germline V gene lookup returns CDR1 GTSNPN and CDR2 SVGIG (reference sequence). CDR3 protein: CAYKDGGHDAGELFF. The CDR3 region has the DNA TGTGCCTACAAAGACGGCGGTCACGACGCCGGGGAGCTGTTTTTT.

CDR3 sequence reads: CASSGDWYEQYF. CDR3 nucleotide sequence: TGTGCCAGCAGTGGCGACTGGTACGAGCAGTACTTC. The rearrangement joins TRBV6-2 or TRBV6-3 to TRBJ2-7; D call uncertain. V lost 5 bases and J lost 4, with 9 bases in between. Germline assignment: CDR1 MNHEY and CDR2 SVGEGT. This CDR3 is built from 12 residues.

The chain is built from TRBV11-2 and TRBJ1-3; TRBD1 aligns across 7 bases. Germline V lookup: CDR1 SGHAT, CDR2 FQNNGV. V gave up 4 bases and J gave up 3 bases; unmatched junction bases: 9. This CDR3 spans 16 amino acids. The CDR3 sequence: CASSSVQQGLGNTIYF. The CDR3 nucleotides read TGTGCCAGCAGCTCCGTGCAACAGGGGCTTGGAAACACCATATATTTT.

This clone was recorded once. This chain joins TRBV10-3 and TRBJ2-1, with D possibly matching TRBD2 (5 bases). Trimming took 3 bases from V and 0 from J, leaving 12 bases between them. The germline gives CDR1 ENHRY, CDR2 SYGVKD. The CDR3 is made up of 16 amino acids. The CDR3, as DNA: TGTGCCATCAGTGACCTAAGCGGCAGCTCCTACAATGAGCAGTTCTTC. Translating gives CAISDLSGSSYNEQFF.

The CDR3 DNA follows: TGTGCCAGCAGCCAAGAGGGCGTCTCTGGAAACACCATATATTTT. Protein sequence: CASSQEGVSGNTIYF. This sequence joins TRBV3-1 (or the pseudogene TRBV3-2) and TRBJ1-3; D gene ambiguous. CDR1 LGHDT and CDR2 YNNKEL come from the germline V gene (reference sequence). V was clipped by 0 bases and J by 0 bases, with 6 bases between them. The CDR3 runs to 15 residues.

V is TRBV7-8 and J is TRBJ2-5, with 8 bases fitting TRBD2. This CDR3 comprises 17 residues. The trim removed 5 bases at V and 3 bases at J, leaving 14 bases unmatched. The germline V gene has CDR1 SGHVS and CDR2 FQNEAQ. This CDR3 is CASSAYRDGRAKETQYF. In DNA form, the CDR3 reads TGTGCCAGCAGCGCCTACAGGGACGGGAGGGCTAAAGAGACCCAGTACTTC.